One and the same sample provided the 10 T cell receptor beta chains below, sequenced in a study of Ad26.COV2.S vaccination and SARS-CoV-2 variants. Treatment reported: roughly 18 received Ad26.COV2.S at low or high dose, single or two shots; a few received placebo; per-sample allocation not given. It was on day 63 after the first vaccine or placebo injection that samples were taken. The assay was immunoSEQ multiplex PCR, and TCRdb's table has in-frame clones only and misses some. The table records about 330,000 clones, roughly nine tenths of them present only once. The source material was peripheral blood, sampled in a trial of Ad26.COV2.S vaccine versus placebo. Receptors were obtained from a person between 18 and 65 years old who received the Ad26.COV2.S COVID-19 vaccine or a placebo.

The CDR3 nucleotides read TGTGCCAGCAGTTACTCGACAATGGGTCAGCCCCAGCATTTT. Protein product: CASSYSTMGQPQHF. The rearrangement joins TRBV6-2 or TRBV6-3 to TRBJ1-5, with unresolved D. The length of the CDR3 is 14 residues. With 0 bases removed from V and 6 bases from J, the gap between germline ends came to 9 bases. CDR1 and CDR2 (germline): MNHEY, SVGEGT.

The chain recombines TRBV5-1 with TRBJ1-3; TRBD1 might be the D (6 bases). Between the trimmed V and J ends, which lost 4 bases and 3 bases, there was a span of 17 bases. The CDR3 has 16 amino acids. The germline CDR1 and CDR2 sequences are SGHRS and YFSETQ. The CDR3 loop reads CASSLGTQGLGNTIYF. As DNA, the CDR3 is TGCGCCAGCAGCCTGGGCACTCAGGGGCTTGGAAACACCATATATTTT.

This chain uses TRBV2 with TRBJ1-5; D is ambiguous. Trimming left V 1 base short and J 4 bases short, with 5 bases between. Germline assignment: CDR1 SNHLY and CDR2 FYNNEI. The CDR3 covers 13 residues. The chain's CDR3 is CASSEGKNQPQHF. DNA of the CDR3: TGTGCCAGCAGTGAAGGCAAGAATCAGCCCCAGCATTTT.

This chain links TRBV5-1 with TRBJ2-3; D remains unclear. The V gene's germline CDR1 is SGHRS and CDR2 YFSETQ. There are 14 residues in the CDR3. The V and J ends lost 2 bases and 2 bases respectively, with 9 bases between them. CDR3 in amino acids: CASSFGGYTDTQYF. The DNA for the CDR3 is TGCGCCAGCAGCTTTGGCGGCTACACAGATACGCAGTATTTT.

This chain connects TRBV27 to TRBJ1-5; no clear D. Trimming took off 6 bases at V and 0 bases at J, with 9 bases between the two ends. This CDR3 is built from 14 residues. The germline V gene encodes CDR1 MNHEY and CDR2 SMNVEV (reference sequence). The DNA of the CDR3 is TGTGCCAGCAGAAATACGGATAGCAATCAGCCCCAGCATTTT. It yields the protein CASRNTDSNQPQHF.

The chain links TRBV7-8 to TRBJ1-5; TRBD1 might be the D (6 bases). The germline V and J ends were trimmed by 4 bases and 9 bases, with 16 bases remaining between them. Germline V lookup: CDR1 SGHVS, CDR2 FQNEAQ. The CDR3 contains 14 residues. CDR3 DNA sequence: TGTGCCAGCAGCTCCCAGCAGGGGCGGGCGCCCCAGCATTTT. This sequence encodes CASSSQQGRAPQHF.

This chain uses TRBV13 with TRBJ2-1, with D unresolved. This CDR3 comprises 15 residues. The V end was cut by 0 bases, the J end by 8 bases, with 14 bases between. CDR1 and CDR2 (germline): PRHDT, FYEKMQ (reference sequence). The CDR3 loop is CASSLGQIGGDEQFF. The CDR3 bases are TGTGCCAGCAGCTTAGGCCAAATAGGTGGGGATGAGCAGTTCTTC.

This clone was seen once. The J gene is TRBJ2-3, the V gene TRBV5-1, with TRBD2 as a possible D gene (5 bases). This CDR3 comprises 15 residues. Germline V CDR1 and CDR2: SGHRS, YFSETQ. V lost 0 bases and J 6 bases, leaving 14 bases between the germline ends. The CDR3 protein is CASSLANVARDTQYF. The CDR3, as DNA: TGCGCCAGCAGCTTGGCTAACGTAGCGCGGGATACGCAGTATTTT.

The gene calls are TRBV7-8 and TRBJ2-3, with 9 bases matching TRBD2. Germline loops: CDR1 SGHVS, CDR2 FQNEAQ. This CDR3 is 14 amino acids long. V dropped 1 base and J dropped 6; count of bases not matched to a gene: 2. CDR3: CASSLGGGADTQYF. The CDR3 bases are TGTGCCAGCAGCTTAGGCGGGGGGGCGGATACGCAGTATTTT.

The chain carries TRBV2 and TRBJ2-4, with 8 bases aligning to TRBD1. The CDR3 sequence is 14 residues long. From germline, CDR1 is SNHLY and CDR2 FYNNEI. The ends lost 3 bases at V and 5 bases at J; junction bases unmatched: 3. The CDR3 loop reads CASSDQGAQNIQYF. Here the CDR3 DNA reads TGTGCCAGCAGTGACCAGGGGGCCCAAAACATTCAGTACTTC. Complete variable domain (other parts from reference TRBV2 and TRBJ2-4): EPEVTQTPSHQVTQMGQEVILRCVPISNHLYFYWYRQILGQKVEFLVSFYNNEISEKSEIFDDQFSVERPDGSNFTLKIRSTKLEDSAMYFCASSDQGAQNIQYFGAGTRLSVL.